These 26 T cell receptor beta chains share one sample of origin, sequenced in a study of patients and donors after allogeneic stem cell transplantation. TCRdb reanalysed the RT-PCR reads using MiXCR and keeps one entry per CDR3 protein. The sample has roughly 940,000 distinct CDR3 sequences; about 20% are singletons. Sequencing input: blood, either unsorted or a sorted T cell fraction (not recorded which). These receptors all come from a human donor who was either an allogeneic HSCT recipient or a stem cell or donor lymphocyte infusion donor (not recorded which). It is not recorded whose cells these are; they may come from a transplant donor.

The gene calls are TRBV12-3 or TRBV12-4 and TRBJ1-2, with 9 bases lining up with TRBD1. The CDR3 is made up of 14 amino acids. Unmatched junction bases numbered 5, after V lost 2 bases and J lost 7 bases. The CDR3 reads CASSLKGQGFGYTF. In nucleotides, the CDR3 is TGTGCCAGCAGTTTAAAGGGACAGGGCTTTGGCTACACCTTC.

This clonotype has a handful of counts. This chain connects TRBV4-3 to TRBJ1-4; D is uncertain. CDR3 length: 13 residues. V gave up 7 bases and J gave up 8 bases, with 14 bases separating them. Germline V gene data show CDR1 as LGHNA and CDR2 as YSLEER. CDR3 DNA: TGCGCCAGCACCCGGACGTTTGGGGAAAAACTGTTTTTT. Its protein is CASTRTFGEKLFF.

In this sample, this clonotype turned up a few times. The chain recombines TRBV29-1 with TRBJ1-3; 7 bases are a match to TRBD1. Germline assignment: CDR1 SQVTM and CDR2 ANQGSEA. This CDR3 has 13 amino acids. J was trimmed by 4 bases and V by 5 bases; bases with no gene match: 5. The CDR3 here is CSVHKGAGNTIYF. The CDR3 DNA reads as TGCAGCGTTCACAAGGGGGCCGGAAACACCATATATTTT.

The chain uses TRBV4-3 and TRBJ2-1; TRBD2 aligns across 7 bases. J was trimmed by 0 bases and V by 2 bases; bases with no gene match: 7. The CDR3 covers 17 residues. CDR1 and CDR2 from the germline V gene are LGHNA and YSLEER. The CDR3 nucleotides are TGCGCCAGCAGCCAACGAGCGGGGTCTAGCTCCTACAATGAGCAGTTCTTC. Translation: CASSQRAGSSSYNEQFF.

This clonotype has only a few counts. The chain joins TRBV11-2 to TRBJ2-7, with 8 bases lining up with TRBD1. The CDR3 consists of 13 residues. Per germline, CDR1 SGHAT and CDR2 FQNNGV. The ends lost 5 bases at V and 7 bases at J; junction bases unmatched: 7. The CDR3 loop is CASSARTGREQYF. In DNA, the CDR3 is TGTGCCAGCAGCGCCCGGACAGGGAGGGAGCAGTACTTC.

This chain joins TRBV6-1 and TRBJ2-7; no clear D. Germline CDR1 reads MNHNS; CDR2 reads SASEGT. The CDR3 runs 13 residues. Deletions cut 6 bases from V and 6 bases from J, with 15 bases between. CDR3 nucleotide sequence: TGTGCCAGCAGAAGCCCTATGACCAGCGAGCAGTACTTC. This translates into CASRSPMTSEQYF.

The V and J genes are TRBV12-3 or TRBV12-4 and TRBJ1-3; 12 bases are shared with TRBD1. The V segment lost 8 bases and the J segment 4 bases; nucleotides outside the gene matches: 6. The CDR3 covers 15 residues. The CDR3 bases are TGTGCCAGCTCCCCGGGACAGGGGGCAGGAAACACCATATATTTT. Its protein is CASSPGQGAGNTIYF.

This clonotype was recorded a few times. J is TRBJ1-1 and V is TRBV29-1; tentative D call: TRBD1 (6 bases). From germline, CDR1 is SQVTM and CDR2 ANQGSEA. This CDR3 is built from 15 residues. V was trimmed by 7 bases and J by 4 bases, leaving 22 bases between them. CDR3 bases: TGCAGCGCCTTTCCCTTGACAGGATCCGTCACTGAAGCTTTCTTT. Protein sequence: CSAFPLTGSVTEAFF.

V and J are TRBV3-1 and TRBJ2-3; 11 bases map to TRBD2. The CDR3 has 18 residues. The ends lost 0 bases at V and 5 bases at J; junction bases unmatched: 10. Per germline, CDR1 LGHDT and CDR2 YNNKEL (reference sequence). The CDR3 bases are TGTGCCAGCAGCCAAGATTCGAGACTAGCGGGGAGAGGAGATACGCAGTATTTT. Its translation is CASSQDSRLAGRGDTQYF.

This clonotype was seen a handful of times. This chain links TRBV19 with TRBJ1-1, with no clear D. The V end was cut by 7 bases, the J end by 3 bases, with 12 bases between. The germline gives CDR1 LNHDA, CDR2 SQIVND (reference sequence). The CDR3 loop spans 13 amino acids. CDR3 nucleotides: TGTGCCAGTATTTCTAGCTGGGACACTGAAGCTTTCTTT. It yields the protein CASISSWDTEAFF.

This clonotype was detected ten times or more. The chain couples TRBV25-1 to TRBJ1-3; 7 bases match TRBD1. Looked up from germline, CDR1 is MGHDK and CDR2 is SYGVNS. The trim removed 7 bases at V and 0 bases at J, leaving 6 bases unmatched. This CDR3 comprises 15 residues. The CDR3 DNA reads TGTGCCAGCACCTCGGACAGGAACTCTGGAAACACCATATATTTT. It codes for CASTSDRNSGNTIYF.

The chain carries TRBV7-6 and TRBJ2-5; no reliable D call. CDR3 length: 14 residues. V lost 5 bases and J 5 bases, leaving 15 bases between the germline ends. The germline gives CDR1 SGHVS, CDR2 FNYEAQ. CDR3 bases: TGTGCCAGCAGCGCAAGCCGCAGGATTGAGACCCAGTACTTC. This codes for CASSASRRIETQYF.

This clonotype was seen ten or more times. V is TRBV12-3 or TRBV12-4 and J is TRBJ1-5; D gene unclear. The V and J ends lost 2 bases and 1 base respectively, with 6 bases between them. The CDR3 extends over 14 amino acids. CDR3 sequence: CASSLIGSNQPQHF. In nucleotides, the CDR3 is TGTGCCAGCAGTTTAATAGGGAGCAATCAGCCCCAGCATTTT.

This clonotype occurred a few times. The chain joins TRBV5-1 to TRBJ1-1; D remains unclear. Deletions cut 2 bases from V and 0 bases from J, with 8 bases between. The CDR3 sequence is 14 residues long. The germline gives CDR1 SGHRS, CDR2 YFSETQ. CDR3 protein: CASSFSTVNTEAFF. CDR3 nucleotide sequence: TGCGCCAGCAGCTTTAGCACCGTGAACACTGAAGCTTTCTTT.

This clonotype was detected once. The V and J genes are TRBV9 and TRBJ1-1; no reliable D call. Trimming shortened V by 1 base and J by 1 base, and 8 bases separated the two germline ends. Germline V lookup: CDR1 SGDLS, CDR2 YYNGEE. The CDR3 is made up of 14 amino acids. Written as DNA, the CDR3 is TGTGCCAGCAGCGTAACCCCGAGGAACACTGAAGCTTTCTTT. Its translation is CASSVTPRNTEAFF.

The chain carries TRBV20-1 and TRBJ1-5; D might be TRBD1 (5 bases). The V and J ends lost 6 bases and 6 bases respectively, with 18 bases between them. There are 14 residues in the CDR3. Germline CDR1 and CDR2: DFQATT and SNEGSKA (reference sequence). This CDR3 is CSAHPYPGGQPQHF. The CDR3 nucleotides are TGCAGTGCGCATCCTTATCCGGGGGGTCAGCCCCAGCATTTT.

This clonotype has only a few counts. The chain is built from TRBV11-1 and TRBJ2-6; 9 nucleotides match TRBD1. The germline gives CDR1 SGHAT, CDR2 FQDESV (reference sequence). The trim removed 3 bases at V and 4 bases at J, leaving 13 bases unmatched. This CDR3 contains 19 residues. The CDR3 nucleotides read TGTGCCAGCAGCTTGGAGCCTCTACAGGGGGCTCAGGGGGCCAACGTCCTGACTTTC. It codes for CASSLEPLQGAQGANVLTF. Full variable domain (missing parts from reference TRBV11-1 and TRBJ2-6): EAEVAQSPRYKITEKSQAVAFWCDPISGHATLYWYRQILGQGPELLVQFQDESVVDDSQLPKDRFSAERLKGVDSTLKIQPAELGDSAMYLCASSLEPLQGAQGANVLTFGAGSRLTVL.

This clonotype came up a few times. This chain connects TRBV4-2 to TRBJ2-1, with TRBD2 matching 7 bases. The CDR3 spans 15 residues. V lost 4 bases to trimming and J lost 10 bases; unmatched junction nucleotides: 13. Germline V gene sequence: CDR1 LGHNA, CDR2 YNFKEQ. CDR3 sequence (DNA): TGTGCCAGCAGCCGGCGACTAGCTGGGGAGGCGGAGCAGTTCTTC. The encoded protein is CASSRRLAGEAEQFF.

In its sample, this clonotype was seen a few times. The chain recombines TRBV29-1 with TRBJ2-7; possible D gene TRBD1, 5 bases. CDR3 size: 14 residues. From germline, CDR1 is SQVTM and CDR2 ANQGSEA. With 6 bases removed from V and 1 base from J, the gap between germline ends came to 16 bases. This chain's CDR3 is CSVVPTGYSYEQYF. The CDR3 DNA reads TGCAGCGTGGTCCCCACAGGCTATTCCTACGAGCAGTACTTC.

In this sample, this clonotype turned up many times. The V and J genes are TRBV7-8 and TRBJ1-1; D is uncertain. CDR3 length equals 15 residues. Between the trimmed V and J ends, which lost 1 base and 4 bases, there was a span of 13 bases. Germline values: CDR1 SGHVS, CDR2 FQNEAQ. The CDR3 reads CASSLELGSVTEAFF. The CDR3 bases are TGTGCCAGCAGCTTAGAGCTTGGCAGTGTCACTGAAGCTTTCTTT.

This rearrangement joins TRBV30 to TRBJ1-1, with unresolved D. Trimming pared 2 bases from V and 4 bases from J, leaving 8 bases between. CDR3 size: 12 residues. The germline gives CDR1 GTSNPN, CDR2 SVGIG (reference sequence). Here the CDR3 reads CAWSQYLTEAFF. The CDR3 nucleotides are TGTGCCTGGAGTCAGTACCTCACTGAAGCTTTCTTT.

The sample holds a few counts of this clonotype. This chain connects TRBV20-1 to TRBJ2-1; tentatively, D is TRBD2 (6 bases). V was shortened by 0 bases and J by 4 bases, with 10 bases between the two germline ends. The CDR3 loop spans 14 amino acids. The germline V gene has CDR1 DFQATT and CDR2 SNEGSKA (reference sequence). This chain's CDR3 is CSAREKGLYNEQFF. For the CDR3, the DNA is TGCAGTGCTAGAGAGAAGGGACTGTACAATGAGCAGTTCTTC.

This clonotype was seen at least ten times. The chain is built from TRBV20-1 and TRBJ1-5; maybe TRBD1 (6 bases). In germline, CDR1 is DFQATT, CDR2 SNEGSKA (reference sequence). This CDR3 spans 15 amino acids. The ends were cut back, 6 bases at V and 1 base at J, with 16 bases in the middle. CDR3 sequence reads: CSARKQGKSNQPQHF. CDR3 DNA sequence: TGCAGTGCGAGGAAACAGGGAAAGAGCAATCAGCCCCAGCATTTT.

This clonotype has a handful of counts. V gene TRBV9 combines with J gene TRBJ1-6, with D possibly matching TRBD1 (5 bases). V lost 4 bases and J lost 0, with 17 bases in between. Germline CDR1 SGDLS, CDR2 YYNGEE. This CDR3 spans 18 amino acids. The CDR3 bases are TGTGCCAGCAGCTTTACAGCGGGGGGGAGCTCCTATAATTCACCCCTCCACTTT. Protein sequence: CASSFTAGGSSYNSPLHF.

This clonotype has a handful of counts. The chain couples TRBV5-1 to TRBJ2-7; possibly TRBD1 or TRBD2 for D (5 bases each). CDR3 length equals 13 residues. CDR1 SGHRS and CDR2 YFSETQ come from the germline V gene. The ends were cut back, 4 bases at V and 4 bases at J, with 12 bases in the middle. DNA for the CDR3: TGCGCCAGCAGCCGAGGCGAGGGGTACGAGCAGTACTTC. Protein product: CASSRGEGYEQYF.

The chain has TRBV30 and TRBJ2-3, with TRBD1 matching over 7 bases. CDR1 is GTSNPN and CDR2 is SVGIG in the germline V gene (reference sequence). This CDR3 comprises 13 residues. V shed 4 bases, J shed 2 bases, and the junction held 3 bases outside the gene matches. Here the CDR3 reads CAWTRGLTDTQYF. CDR3 DNA: TGTGCCTGGACAAGGGGGCTCACAGATACGCAGTATTTT.